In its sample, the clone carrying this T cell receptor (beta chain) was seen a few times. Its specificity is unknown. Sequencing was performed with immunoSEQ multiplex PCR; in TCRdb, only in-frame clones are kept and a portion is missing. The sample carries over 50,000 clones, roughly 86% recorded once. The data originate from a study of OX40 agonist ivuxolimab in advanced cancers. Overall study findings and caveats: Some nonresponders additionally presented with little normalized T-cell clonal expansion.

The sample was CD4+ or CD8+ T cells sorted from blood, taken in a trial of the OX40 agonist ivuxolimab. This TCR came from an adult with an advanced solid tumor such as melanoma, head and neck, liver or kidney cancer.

CDR3 nucleotide sequence: TGTGCCAGCAGCCTGGGGACAGCCAGCAATCAGCCCCAGCATTTT. Translation gives CASSLGTASNQPQHF. The chain carries TRBV7-6 and TRBJ1-5; 7 nucleotides align to TRBD1. There are 15 residues in the CDR3. Trimming took 5 bases from V and 1 from J; bases not matched to a gene: 5. CDR1 and CDR2 (germline): SGHVS, FNYEAQ.